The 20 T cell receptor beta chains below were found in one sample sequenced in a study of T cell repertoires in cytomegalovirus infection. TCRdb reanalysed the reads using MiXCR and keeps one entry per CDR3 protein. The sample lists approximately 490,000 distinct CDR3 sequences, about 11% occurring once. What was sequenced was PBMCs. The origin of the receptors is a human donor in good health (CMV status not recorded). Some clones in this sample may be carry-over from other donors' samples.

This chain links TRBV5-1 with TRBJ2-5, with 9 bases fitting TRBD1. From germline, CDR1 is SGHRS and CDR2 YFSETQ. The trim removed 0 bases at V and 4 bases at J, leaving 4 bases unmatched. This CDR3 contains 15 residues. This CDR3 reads CASSLGDRVGETQYF. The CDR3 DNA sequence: TGCGCCAGCAGCTTGGGGGACAGGGTCGGAGAGACCCAGTACTTC. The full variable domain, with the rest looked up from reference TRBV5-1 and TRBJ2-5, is KAGVTQTPRYLIKTRGQQVTLSCSPISGHRSVSWYQQTPGQGLQFLFEYFSETQRNKGNFPGRFSGRQFSNSRSEMNVSTLELGDSALYLCASSLGDRVGETQYFGPGTRLLVL.

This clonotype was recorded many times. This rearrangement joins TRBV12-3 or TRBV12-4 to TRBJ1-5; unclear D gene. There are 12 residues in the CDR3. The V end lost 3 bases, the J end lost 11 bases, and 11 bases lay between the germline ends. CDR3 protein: CASSFTGVAQHF. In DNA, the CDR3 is TGTGCCAGCAGTTTTACCGGGGTAGCCCAGCATTTT.

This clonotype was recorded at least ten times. For the CDR3, the DNA is TGTGCCAGCAGGGGCAGACGGATTAATACGCAGTATTTT. Amino acids: CASRGRRINTQYF. The V and J genes are TRBV6-1 and TRBJ2-3; D unclear. V was shortened by 6 bases and J by 7 bases, with 14 bases between the two germline ends. Germline V gene lookup returns CDR1 MNHNS and CDR2 SASEGT. CDR3 length: 13 residues.

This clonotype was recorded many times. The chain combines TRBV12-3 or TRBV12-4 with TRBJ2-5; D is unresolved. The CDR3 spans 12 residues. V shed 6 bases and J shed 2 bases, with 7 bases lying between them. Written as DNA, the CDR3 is TGTGCCAGCAGCATCGTTCAAGAGACCCAGTACTTC. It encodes CASSIVQETQYF.

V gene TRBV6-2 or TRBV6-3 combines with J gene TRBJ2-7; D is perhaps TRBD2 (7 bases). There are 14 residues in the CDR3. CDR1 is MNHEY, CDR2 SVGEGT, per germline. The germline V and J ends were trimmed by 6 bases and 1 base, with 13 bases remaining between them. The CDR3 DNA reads TGTGCCAGCAGACTCCGGGGGGCTTCCTACGAGCAGTACTTC. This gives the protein CASRLRGASYEQYF.

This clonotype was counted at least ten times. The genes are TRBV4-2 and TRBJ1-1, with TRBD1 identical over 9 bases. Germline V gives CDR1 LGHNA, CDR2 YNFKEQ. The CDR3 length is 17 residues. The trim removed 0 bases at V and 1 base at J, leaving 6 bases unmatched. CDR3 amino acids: CASSQEGQGQKNTEAFF. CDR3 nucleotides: TGTGCCAGCAGCCAAGAGGGACAGGGACAGAAGAACACTGAAGCTTTCTTT.

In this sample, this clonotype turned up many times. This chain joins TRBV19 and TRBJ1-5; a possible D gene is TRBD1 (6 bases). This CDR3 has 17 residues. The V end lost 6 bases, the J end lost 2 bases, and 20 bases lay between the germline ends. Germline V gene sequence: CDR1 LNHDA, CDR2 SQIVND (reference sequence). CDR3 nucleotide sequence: TGTGCCAGTAGACAAGAAGGAGACAGGAGTGGCAATCAGCCCCAGCATTTT. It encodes CASRQEGDRSGNQPQHF.

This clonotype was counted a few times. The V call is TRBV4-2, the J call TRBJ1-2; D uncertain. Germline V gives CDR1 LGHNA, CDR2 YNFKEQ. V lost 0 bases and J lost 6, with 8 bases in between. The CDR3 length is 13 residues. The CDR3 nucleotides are TGTGCCAGCAGCCAAGAGCAGATGGATGGCTACACCTTC. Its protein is CASSQEQMDGYTF.

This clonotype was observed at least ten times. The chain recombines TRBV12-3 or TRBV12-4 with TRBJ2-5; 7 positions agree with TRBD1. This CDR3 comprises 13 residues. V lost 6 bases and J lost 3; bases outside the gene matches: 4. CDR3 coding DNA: TGTGCCAGCAGGCCTACAGGGGAAGAGACCCAGTACTTC. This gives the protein CASRPTGEETQYF.

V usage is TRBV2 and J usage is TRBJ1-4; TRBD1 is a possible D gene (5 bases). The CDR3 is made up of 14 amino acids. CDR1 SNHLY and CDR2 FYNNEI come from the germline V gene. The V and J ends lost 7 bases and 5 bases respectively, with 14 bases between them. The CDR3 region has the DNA TGTGCCAGCAAGAGGGACGTGGGAAATGAAAAACTGTTTTTT. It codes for CASKRDVGNEKLFF. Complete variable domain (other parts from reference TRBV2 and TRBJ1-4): EPEVTQTPSHQVTQMGQEVILRCVPISNHLYFYWYRQILGQKVEFLVSFYNNEISEKSEIFDDQFSVERPDGSNFTLKIRSTKLEDSAMYFCASKRDVGNEKLFFGSGTQLSVL.

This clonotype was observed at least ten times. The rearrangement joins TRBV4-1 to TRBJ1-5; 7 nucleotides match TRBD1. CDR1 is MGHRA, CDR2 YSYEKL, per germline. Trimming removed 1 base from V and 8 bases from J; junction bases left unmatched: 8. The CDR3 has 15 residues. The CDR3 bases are TGCGCCAGCAGCCAAGCGGGACAGAAGGGTGAGCCCCAGCATTTT. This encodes CASSQAGQKGEPQHF.

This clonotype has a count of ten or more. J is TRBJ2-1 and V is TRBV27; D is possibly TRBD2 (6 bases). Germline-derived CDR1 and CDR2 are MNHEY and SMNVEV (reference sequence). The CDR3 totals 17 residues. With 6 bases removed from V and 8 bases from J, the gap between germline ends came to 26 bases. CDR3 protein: CASSNLGGADPGDEQFF. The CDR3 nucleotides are TGTGCCAGCAGCAACCTGGGCGGGGCAGACCCCGGGGATGAGCAGTTCTTC.

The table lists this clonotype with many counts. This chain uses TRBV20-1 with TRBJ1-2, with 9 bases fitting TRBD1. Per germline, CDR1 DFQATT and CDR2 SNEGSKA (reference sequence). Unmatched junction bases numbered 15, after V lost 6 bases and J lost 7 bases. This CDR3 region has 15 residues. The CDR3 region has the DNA TGCAGTGCGAAGAATGTGGGACAGGGAAGTATTGGCTACACCTTC. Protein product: CSAKNVGQGSIGYTF.

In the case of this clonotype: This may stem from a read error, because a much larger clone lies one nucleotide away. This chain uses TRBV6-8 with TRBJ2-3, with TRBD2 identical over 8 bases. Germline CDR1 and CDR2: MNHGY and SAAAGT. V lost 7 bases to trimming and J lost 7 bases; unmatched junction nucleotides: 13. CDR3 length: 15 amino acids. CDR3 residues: CASTIGGGGLNTQYF. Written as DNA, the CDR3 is TGTGCCAGCACTATCGGGGGGGGGGGTTTGAATACGCAGTATTTT.

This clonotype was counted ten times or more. The chain's CDR3 is CASIISIGAEAFF. CDR3 bases: TGTGCCAGCATCATTAGTATCGGGGCTGAAGCTTTCTTT. This chain links TRBV11-2 with TRBJ1-1; D call uncertain. Trimming removed 7 bases at V and 6 bases at J, with 15 bases between. This CDR3 comprises 13 residues. Germline CDR1 SGHAT, CDR2 FQNNGV.

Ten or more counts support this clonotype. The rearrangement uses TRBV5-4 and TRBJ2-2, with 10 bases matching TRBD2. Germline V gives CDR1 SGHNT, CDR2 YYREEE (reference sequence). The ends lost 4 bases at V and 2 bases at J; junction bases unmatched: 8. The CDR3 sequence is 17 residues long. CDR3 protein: CASSAVLAGTNTGELFF. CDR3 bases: TGTGCCAGCAGCGCGGTACTAGCGGGGACAAACACCGGGGAGCTGTTTTTT.

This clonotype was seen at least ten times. The DNA of the CDR3 is TGTGCCAGCAGCCGTGTCGAGGGGGCGATGCAAGAGACCCAGTACTTC. Its protein is CASSRVEGAMQETQYF. The chain is built from TRBV7-8 and TRBJ2-5; 7 bases line up with TRBD1. This CDR3 has 16 amino acids. V lost 5 bases and J lost 2; bases outside the gene matches: 11. Germline V CDR1 and CDR2: SGHVS, FQNEAQ.

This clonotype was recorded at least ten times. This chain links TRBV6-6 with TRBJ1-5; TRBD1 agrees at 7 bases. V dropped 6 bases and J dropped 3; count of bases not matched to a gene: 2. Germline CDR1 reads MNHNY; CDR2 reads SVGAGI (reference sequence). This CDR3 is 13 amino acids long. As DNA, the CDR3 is TGTGCCAGCAGCACAGGGGCCAATCAGCCCCAGCATTTT. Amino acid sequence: CASSTGANQPQHF.

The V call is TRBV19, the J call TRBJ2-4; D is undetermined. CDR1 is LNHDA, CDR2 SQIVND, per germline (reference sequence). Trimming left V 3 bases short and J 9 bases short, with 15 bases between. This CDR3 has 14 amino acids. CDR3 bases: TGTGCCAGTAGTATGGGTTGGATTGAAGGCATTCAGTACTTC. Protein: CASSMGWIEGIQYF.

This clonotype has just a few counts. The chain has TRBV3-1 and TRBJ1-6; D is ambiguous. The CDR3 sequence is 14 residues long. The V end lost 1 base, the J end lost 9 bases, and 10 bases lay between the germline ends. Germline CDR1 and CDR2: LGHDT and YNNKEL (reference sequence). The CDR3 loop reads CASSQVFGGSPLHF. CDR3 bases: TGTGCCAGCAGCCAAGTCTTTGGAGGTTCACCCCTCCACTTT.